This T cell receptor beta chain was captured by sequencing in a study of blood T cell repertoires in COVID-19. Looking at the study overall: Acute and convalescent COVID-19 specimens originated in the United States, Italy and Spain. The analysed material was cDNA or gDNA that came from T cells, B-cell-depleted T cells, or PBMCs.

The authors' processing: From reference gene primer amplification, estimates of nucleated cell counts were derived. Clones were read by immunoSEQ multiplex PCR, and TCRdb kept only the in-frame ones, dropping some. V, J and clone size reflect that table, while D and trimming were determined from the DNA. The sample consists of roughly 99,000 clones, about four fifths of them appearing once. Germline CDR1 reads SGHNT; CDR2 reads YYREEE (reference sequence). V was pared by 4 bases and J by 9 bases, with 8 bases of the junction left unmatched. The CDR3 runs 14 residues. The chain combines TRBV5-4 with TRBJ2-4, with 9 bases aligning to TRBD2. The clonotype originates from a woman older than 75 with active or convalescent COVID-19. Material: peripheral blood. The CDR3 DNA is TGTGCCAGCAGCCCGCGGGAGGGGGCGCCCATTCAGTACTTC. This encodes CASSPREGAPIQYF.